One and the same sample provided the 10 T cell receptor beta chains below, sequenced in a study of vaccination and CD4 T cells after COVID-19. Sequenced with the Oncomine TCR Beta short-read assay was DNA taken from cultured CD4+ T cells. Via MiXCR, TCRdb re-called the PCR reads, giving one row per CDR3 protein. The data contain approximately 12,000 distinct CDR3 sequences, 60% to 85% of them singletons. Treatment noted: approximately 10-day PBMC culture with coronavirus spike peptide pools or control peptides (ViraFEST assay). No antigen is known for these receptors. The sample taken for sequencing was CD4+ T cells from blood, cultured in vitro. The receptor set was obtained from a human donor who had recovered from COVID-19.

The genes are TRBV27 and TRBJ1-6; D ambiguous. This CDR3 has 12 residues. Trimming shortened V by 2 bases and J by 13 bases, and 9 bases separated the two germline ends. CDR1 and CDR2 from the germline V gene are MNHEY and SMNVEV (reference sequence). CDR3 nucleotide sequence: TGTGCCAGCAGTTTACCCCCTCTCCCCCTCCACTTT. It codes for CASSLPPLPLHF.

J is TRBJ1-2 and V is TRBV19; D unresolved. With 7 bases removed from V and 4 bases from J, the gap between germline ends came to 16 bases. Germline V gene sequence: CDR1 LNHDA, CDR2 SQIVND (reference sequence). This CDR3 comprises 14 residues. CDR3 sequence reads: CASKNRAGSYGYTF. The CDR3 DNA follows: TGTGCCAGTAAAAATCGGGCAGGATCCTATGGCTACACCTTC.

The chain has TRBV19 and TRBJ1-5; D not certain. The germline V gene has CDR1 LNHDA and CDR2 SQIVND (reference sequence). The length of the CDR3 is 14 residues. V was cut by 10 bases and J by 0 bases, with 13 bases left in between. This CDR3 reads CATKTVYSNQPQHF. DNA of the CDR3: TGTGCCACCAAGACGGTGTATAGCAATCAGCCCCAGCATTTT. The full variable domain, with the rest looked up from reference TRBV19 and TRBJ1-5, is DGGITQSPKYLFRKEGQNVTLSCEQNLNHDAMYWYRQDPGQGLRLIYYSQIVNDFQKGDIAEGYSVSREKKESFPLTVTSAQKNPTAFYLCATKTVYSNQPQHFGDGTRLSIL.

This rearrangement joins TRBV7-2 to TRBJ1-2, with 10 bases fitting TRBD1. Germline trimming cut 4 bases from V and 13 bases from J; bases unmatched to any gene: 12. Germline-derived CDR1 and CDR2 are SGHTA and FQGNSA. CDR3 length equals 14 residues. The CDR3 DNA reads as TGTGCCAGCAGCTCTACCGGGAGACAGGGGGCTTCCACCTTC. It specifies CASSSTGRQGASTF. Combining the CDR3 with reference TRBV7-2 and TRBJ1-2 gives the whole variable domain GAGVSQSPSNKVTEKGKDVELRCDPISGHTALYWYRQSLGQGLEFLIYFQGNSAPDKSGLPSDRFSAERTGGSVSTLTIQRTQQEDSAVYLCASSSTGRQGASTFGSGTRLTVV.

The CDR3 sequence is CASSRSGGSTDTQYF. The CDR3 DNA is TGCGCCAGCAGCCGTTCGGGGGGATCAACAGATACGCAGTATTTT. This chain uses TRBV4-1 with TRBJ2-3, with TRBD2 matching 7 bases. Per the germline V gene, CDR1 is MGHRA and CDR2 is YSYEKL. V lost 4 bases to trimming and J lost 3 bases; unmatched junction nucleotides: 7. This CDR3 has 15 residues.

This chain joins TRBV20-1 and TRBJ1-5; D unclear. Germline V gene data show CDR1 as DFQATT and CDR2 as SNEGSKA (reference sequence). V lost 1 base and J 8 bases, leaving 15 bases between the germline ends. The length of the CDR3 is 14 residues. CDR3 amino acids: CSARVVGLGKPQHF. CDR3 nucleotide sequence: TGCAGTGCTAGAGTTGTAGGACTGGGGAAGCCCCAGCATTTT.

The DNA of the CDR3 is TGTGCCAGCAGTACCAACACAGATACGCAGTATTTT. As protein: CASSTNTDTQYF. V is TRBV6-2 or TRBV6-3 and J is TRBJ2-3; D gene uncertain. In germline, CDR1 is MNHEY, CDR2 SVGEGT. CDR3 length equals 12 residues. The V and J ends lost 5 bases and 2 bases respectively, with 5 bases between them.

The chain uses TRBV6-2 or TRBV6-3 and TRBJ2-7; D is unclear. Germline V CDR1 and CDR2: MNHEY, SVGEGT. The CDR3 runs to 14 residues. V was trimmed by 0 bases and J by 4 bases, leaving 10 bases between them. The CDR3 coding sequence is TGTGCCAGCAGTTACTCCCCTGCGGCGTACGAGCAGTACTTC. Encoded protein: CASSYSPAAYEQYF.

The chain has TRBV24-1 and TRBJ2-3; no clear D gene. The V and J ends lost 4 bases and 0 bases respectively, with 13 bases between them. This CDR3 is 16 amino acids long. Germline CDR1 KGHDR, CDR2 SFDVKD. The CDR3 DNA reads TGTGCCACCAGTGACGCAGAGATTACTAGCACAGATACGCAGTATTTT. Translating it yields CATSDAEITSTDTQYF.

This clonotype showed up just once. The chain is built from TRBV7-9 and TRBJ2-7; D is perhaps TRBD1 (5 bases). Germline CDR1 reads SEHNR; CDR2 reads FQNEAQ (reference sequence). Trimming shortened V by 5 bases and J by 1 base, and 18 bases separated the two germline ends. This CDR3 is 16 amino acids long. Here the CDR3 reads CASSIRQMDNSYEQYF. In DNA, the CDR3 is TGTGCCAGCAGCATCAGACAGATGGACAATTCCTACGAGCAGTACTTC.